The sequence of this T cell receptor beta chain was determined in a study of blood T cell repertoires in COVID-19. Study-level background: The United States, Italy and Spain supplied acute and convalescent COVID-19 samples. T cells, B-cell-depleted T cells, or PBMCs provided the cDNA or gDNA that served as material.

Source study methods: Researchers report that nucleated cell counts were estimated from reference gene primer amplification. Generated by immunoSEQ multiplex PCR, the TCRdb table keeps only in-frame clones and is missing some. The DNA gave D and trimming, while V, J and clone size come from that table. This table holds roughly 160,000 clones, more than 75% found once. Seattle-derived patients entered the study during active infection and were followed longitudinally. With 5 bases removed from V and 0 bases from J, the gap between germline ends came to 9 bases. Germline-derived CDR1 and CDR2 are SGHAT and FQDESV (reference sequence). The CDR3 is 14 amino acids.

Source material: peripheral blood. The sequence derives from a woman aged 50 to 60 with COVID-19, enrolled during active disease. The chain employs TRBV11-1 and TRBJ2-3; a possible D gene is TRBD1 (5 bases). The CDR3 DNA reads TGTGCCAGCAGCCTAGACAGAAGCACAGATACGCAGTATTTT. It yields the protein CASSLDRSTDTQYF.